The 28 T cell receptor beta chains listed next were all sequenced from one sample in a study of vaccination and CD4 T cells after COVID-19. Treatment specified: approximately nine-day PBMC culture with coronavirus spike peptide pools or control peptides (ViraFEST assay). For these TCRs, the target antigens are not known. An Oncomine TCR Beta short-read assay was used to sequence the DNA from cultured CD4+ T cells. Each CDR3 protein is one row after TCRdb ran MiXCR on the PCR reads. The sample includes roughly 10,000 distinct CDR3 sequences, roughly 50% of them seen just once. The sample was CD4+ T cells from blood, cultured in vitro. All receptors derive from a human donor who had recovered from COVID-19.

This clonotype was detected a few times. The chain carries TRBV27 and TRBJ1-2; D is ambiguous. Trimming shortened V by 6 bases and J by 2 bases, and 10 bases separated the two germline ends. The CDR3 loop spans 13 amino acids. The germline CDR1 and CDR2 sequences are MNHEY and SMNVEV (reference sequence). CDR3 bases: TGTGCCAGCAGCCCAGGAGGGAACTATGGCTACACCTTC. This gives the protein CASSPGGNYGYTF.

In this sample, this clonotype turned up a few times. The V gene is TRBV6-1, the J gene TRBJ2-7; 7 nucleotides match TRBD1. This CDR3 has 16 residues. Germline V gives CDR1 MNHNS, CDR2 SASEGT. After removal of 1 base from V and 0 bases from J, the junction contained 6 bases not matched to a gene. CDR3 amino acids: CASSEEIGTASYEQYF. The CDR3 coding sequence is TGTGCCAGCAGTGAAGAAATAGGGACAGCCTCCTACGAGCAGTACTTC.

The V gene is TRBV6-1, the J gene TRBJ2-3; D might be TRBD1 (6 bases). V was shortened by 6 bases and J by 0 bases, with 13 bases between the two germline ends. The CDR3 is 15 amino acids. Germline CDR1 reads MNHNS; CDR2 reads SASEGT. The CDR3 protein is CASRGRQVSTDTQYF. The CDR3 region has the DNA TGTGCCAGCAGGGGTCGACAGGTTAGCACAGATACGCAGTATTTT.

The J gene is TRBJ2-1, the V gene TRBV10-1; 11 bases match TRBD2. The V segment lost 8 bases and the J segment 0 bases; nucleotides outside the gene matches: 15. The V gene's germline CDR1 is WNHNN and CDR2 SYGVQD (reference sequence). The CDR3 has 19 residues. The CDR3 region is CASGSLAGGLRSSYNEQFF. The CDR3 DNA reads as TGCGCCAGCGGGAGTCTAGCGGGGGGCCTGAGGAGCTCCTACAATGAGCAGTTCTTC.

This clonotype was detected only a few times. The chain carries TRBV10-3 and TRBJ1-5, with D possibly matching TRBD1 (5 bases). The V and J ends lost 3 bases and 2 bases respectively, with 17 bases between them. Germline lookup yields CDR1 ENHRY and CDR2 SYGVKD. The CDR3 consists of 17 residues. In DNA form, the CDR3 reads TGTGCCATCAGTGATATGCTTAGGCAGGGCGGCAATCAGCCCCAGCATTTT. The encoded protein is CAISDMLRQGGNQPQHF.

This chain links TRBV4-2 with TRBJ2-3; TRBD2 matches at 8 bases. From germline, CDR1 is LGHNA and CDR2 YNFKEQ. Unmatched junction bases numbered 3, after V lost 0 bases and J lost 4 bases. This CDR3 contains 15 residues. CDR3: CASSQERTSPDTQYF. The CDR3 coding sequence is TGTGCCAGCAGCCAAGAAAGGACTAGCCCAGATACGCAGTATTTT.

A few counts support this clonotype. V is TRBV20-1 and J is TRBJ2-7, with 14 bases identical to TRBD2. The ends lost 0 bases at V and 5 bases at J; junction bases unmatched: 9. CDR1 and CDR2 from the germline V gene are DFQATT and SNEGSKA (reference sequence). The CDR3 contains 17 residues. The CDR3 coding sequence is TGCAGTGCTAGAGACCCAGGGACTAGCGGGAGTGGGGACGAGCAGTACTTC. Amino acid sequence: CSARDPGTSGSGDEQYF.

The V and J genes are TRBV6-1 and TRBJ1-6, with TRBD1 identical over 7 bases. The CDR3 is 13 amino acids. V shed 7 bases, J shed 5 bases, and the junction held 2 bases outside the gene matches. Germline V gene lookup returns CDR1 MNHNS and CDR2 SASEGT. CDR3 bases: TGTGCCAGCACAACAGGGGATAATTCACCCCTCCACTTT. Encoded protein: CASTTGDNSPLHF.

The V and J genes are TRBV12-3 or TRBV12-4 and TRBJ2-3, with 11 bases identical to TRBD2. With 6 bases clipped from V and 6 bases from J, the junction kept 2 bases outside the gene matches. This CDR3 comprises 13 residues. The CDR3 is CASRPSGGDTQYF. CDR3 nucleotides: TGTGCCAGCAGACCTAGCGGGGGGGATACGCAGTATTTT.

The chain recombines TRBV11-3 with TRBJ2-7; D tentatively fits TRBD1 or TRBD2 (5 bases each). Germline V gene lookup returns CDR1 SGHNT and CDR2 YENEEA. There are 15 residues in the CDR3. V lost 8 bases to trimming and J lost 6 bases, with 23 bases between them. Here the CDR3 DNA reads TGTGCCAGCGAAAATCAAGGGACGGCGCCGGGCGAGCAGTACTTC. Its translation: CASENQGTAPGEQYF.

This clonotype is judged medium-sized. CDR3 amino acids: CASSLQRPDTQYF. In nucleotides, the CDR3 is TGTGCCAGCAGCTTACAACGGCCAGATACGCAGTATTTT. The V gene is TRBV11-2, the J gene TRBJ2-3, with D hard to call. The V gene lost 2 bases and the J gene lost 4 bases, with 7 bases spanning the gap. Germline V gives CDR1 SGHAT, CDR2 FQNNGV. The CDR3 runs to 13 residues.

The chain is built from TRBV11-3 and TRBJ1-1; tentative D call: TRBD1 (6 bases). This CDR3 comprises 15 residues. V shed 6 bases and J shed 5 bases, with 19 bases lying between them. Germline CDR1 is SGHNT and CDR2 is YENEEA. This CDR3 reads CASRLRTASRTEAFF. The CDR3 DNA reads TGTGCCAGCAGACTAAGGACAGCTTCAAGGACTGAAGCTTTCTTT.

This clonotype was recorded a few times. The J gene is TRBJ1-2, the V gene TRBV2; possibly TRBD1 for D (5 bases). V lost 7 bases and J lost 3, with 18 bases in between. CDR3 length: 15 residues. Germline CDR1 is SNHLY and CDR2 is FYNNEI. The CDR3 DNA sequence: TGTGCCAGCATCGACGGGGCAGGGACGCACTATGGCTACACCTTC. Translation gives CASIDGAGTHYGYTF.

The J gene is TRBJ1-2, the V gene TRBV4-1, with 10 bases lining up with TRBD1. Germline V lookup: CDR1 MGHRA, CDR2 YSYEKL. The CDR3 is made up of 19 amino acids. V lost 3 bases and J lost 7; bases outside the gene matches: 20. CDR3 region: CASSHPQWDRGTGGRGYTF. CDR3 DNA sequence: TGCGCCAGCAGCCACCCCCAGTGGGACAGGGGAACGGGGGGGCGTGGCTACACCTTC.

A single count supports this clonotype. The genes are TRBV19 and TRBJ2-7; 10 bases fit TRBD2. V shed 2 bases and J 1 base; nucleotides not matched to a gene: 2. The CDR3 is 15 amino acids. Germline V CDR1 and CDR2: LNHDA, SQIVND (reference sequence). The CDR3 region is CASSIKGLASYEQYF. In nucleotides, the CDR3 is TGTGCCAGTAGTATAAAGGGACTAGCGTCCTACGAGCAGTACTTC.

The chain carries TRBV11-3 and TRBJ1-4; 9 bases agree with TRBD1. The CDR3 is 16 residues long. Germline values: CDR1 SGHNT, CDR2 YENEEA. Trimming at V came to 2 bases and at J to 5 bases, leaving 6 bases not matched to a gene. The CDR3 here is CASSLMLTGGNEKLFF. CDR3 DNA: TGTGCCAGCAGCTTAATGTTGACAGGGGGAAATGAAAAACTGTTTTTT.

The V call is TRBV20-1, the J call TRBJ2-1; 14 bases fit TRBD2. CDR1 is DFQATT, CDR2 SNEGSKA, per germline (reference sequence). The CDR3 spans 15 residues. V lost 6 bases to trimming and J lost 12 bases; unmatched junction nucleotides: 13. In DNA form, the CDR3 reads TGCAGTGCCTACCCGACTAGCGGGAGGGCCCGGGGGCAGTTCTTC. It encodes CSAYPTSGRARGQFF.

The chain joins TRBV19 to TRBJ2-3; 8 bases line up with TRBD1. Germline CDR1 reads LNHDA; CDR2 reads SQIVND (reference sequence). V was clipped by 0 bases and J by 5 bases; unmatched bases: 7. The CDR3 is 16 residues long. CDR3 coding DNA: TGTGCCAGTAGTATAGATAGGCAGGGGGCGGGAGATACGCAGTATTTT. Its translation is CASSIDRQGAGDTQYF.

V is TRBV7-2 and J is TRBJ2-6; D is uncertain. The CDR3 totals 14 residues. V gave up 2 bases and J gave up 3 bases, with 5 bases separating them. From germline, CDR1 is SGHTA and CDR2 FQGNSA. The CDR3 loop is CASSLSFGANVLTF. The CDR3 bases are TGTGCCAGCAGCTTATCTTTTGGGGCCAACGTCCTGACTTTC. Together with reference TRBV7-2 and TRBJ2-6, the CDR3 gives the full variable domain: GAGVSQSPSNKVTEKGKDVELRCDPISGHTALYWYRQSLGQGLEFLIYFQGNSAPDKSGLPSDRFSAERTGGSVSTLTIQRTQQEDSAVYLCASSLSFGANVLTFGAGSRLTVL.

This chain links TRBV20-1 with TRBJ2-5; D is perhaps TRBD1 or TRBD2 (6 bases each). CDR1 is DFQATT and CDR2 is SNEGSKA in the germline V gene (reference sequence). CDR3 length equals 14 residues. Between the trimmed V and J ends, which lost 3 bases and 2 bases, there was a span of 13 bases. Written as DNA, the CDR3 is TGCAGTGCTAGCCAGGGGACTCATCAAGAGACCCAGTACTTC. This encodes CSASQGTHQETQYF.

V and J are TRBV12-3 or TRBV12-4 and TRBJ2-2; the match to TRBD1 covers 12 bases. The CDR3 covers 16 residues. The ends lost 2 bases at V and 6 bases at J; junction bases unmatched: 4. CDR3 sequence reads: CASSLRGTGGSGELFF. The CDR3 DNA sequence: TGTGCCAGCAGTTTAAGGGGGACAGGGGGCTCCGGGGAGCTGTTTTTT.

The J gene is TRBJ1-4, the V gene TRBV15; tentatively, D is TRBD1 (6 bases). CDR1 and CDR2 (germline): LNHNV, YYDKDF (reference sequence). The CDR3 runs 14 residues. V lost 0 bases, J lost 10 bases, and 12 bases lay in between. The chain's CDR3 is CATSRDRGVGKLFF. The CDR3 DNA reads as TGTGCCACCAGCAGAGACAGGGGTGTCGGAAAACTGTTTTTT. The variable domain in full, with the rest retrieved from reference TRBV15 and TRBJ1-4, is DAMVIQNPRYQVTQFGKPVTLSCSQTLNHNVMYWYQQKSSQAPKLLFHYYDKDFNNEADTPDNFQSRRPNTSFCFLDIRSPGLGDTAMYLCATSRDRGVGKLFFGSGTQLSVL.

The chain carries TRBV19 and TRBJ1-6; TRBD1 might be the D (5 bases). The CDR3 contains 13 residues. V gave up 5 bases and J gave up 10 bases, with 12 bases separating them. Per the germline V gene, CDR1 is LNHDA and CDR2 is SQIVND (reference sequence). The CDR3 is CASSRQGQSPLHF. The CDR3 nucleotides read TGTGCCAGTAGTCGGCAGGGCCAATCACCCCTCCACTTT.

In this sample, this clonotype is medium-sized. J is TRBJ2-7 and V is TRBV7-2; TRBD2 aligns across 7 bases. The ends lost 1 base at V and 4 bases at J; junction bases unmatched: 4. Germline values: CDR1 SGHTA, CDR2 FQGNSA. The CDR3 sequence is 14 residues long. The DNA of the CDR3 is TGTGCCAGCAGCTTAGGCGGGAGTGTGTACGAGCAGTACTTC. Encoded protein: CASSLGGSVYEQYF.

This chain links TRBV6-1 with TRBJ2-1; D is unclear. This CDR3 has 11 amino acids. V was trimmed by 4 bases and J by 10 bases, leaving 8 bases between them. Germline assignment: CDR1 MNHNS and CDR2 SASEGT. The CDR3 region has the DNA TGTGCCAGCAGTGCGTTCGGAGAGCAGTTCTTC. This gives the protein CASSAFGEQFF.

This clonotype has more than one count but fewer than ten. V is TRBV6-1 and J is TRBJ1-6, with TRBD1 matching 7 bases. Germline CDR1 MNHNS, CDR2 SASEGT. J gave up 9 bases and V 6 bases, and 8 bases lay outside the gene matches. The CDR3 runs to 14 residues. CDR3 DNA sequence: TGTGCCAGCAGCCCCAGGGGGGAGGGTTCACCCCTCCACTTT. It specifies CASSPRGEGSPLHF.

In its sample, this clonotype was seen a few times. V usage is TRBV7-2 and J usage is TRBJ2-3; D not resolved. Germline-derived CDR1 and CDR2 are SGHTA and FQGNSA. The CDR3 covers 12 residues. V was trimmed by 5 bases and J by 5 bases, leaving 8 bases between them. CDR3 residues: CASSRSGDTQYF. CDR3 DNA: TGTGCCAGCAGCCGAAGTGGAGATACGCAGTATTTT.

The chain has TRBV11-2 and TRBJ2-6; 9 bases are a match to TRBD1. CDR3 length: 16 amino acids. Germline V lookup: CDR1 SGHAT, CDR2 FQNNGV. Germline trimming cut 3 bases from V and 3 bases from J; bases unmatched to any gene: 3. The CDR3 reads CASSFLTGGGANVLTF. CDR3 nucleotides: TGTGCCAGCAGCTTCCTGACAGGGGGTGGGGCCAACGTCCTGACTTTC.